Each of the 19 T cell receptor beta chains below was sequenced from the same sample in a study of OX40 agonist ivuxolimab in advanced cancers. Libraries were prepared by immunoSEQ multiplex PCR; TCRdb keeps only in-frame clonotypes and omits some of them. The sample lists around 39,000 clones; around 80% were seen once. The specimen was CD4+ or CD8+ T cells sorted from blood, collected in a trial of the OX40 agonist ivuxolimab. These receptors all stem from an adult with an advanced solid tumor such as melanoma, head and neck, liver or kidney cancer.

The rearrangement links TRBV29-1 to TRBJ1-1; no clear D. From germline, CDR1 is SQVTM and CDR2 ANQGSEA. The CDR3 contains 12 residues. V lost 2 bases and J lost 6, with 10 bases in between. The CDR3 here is CSVENPRAEAFF. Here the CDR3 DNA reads TGCAGCGTTGAAAATCCTAGGGCTGAAGCTTTCTTT. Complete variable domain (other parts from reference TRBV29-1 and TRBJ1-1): SAVISQKPSRDICQRGTSLTIQCQVDSQVTMMFWYRQQPGQSLTLIATANQGSEATYESGFVIDKFPISRPNLTFSTLTVSNMSPEDSSIYLCSVENPRAEAFFGQGTRLTVV.

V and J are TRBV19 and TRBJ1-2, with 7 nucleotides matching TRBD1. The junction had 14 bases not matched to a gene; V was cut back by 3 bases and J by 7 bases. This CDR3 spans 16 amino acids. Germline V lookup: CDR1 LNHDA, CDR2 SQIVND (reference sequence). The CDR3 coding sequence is TGTGCCAGTAGTATCGTGGACAGGCCTTTGAGTGGTGGCTACACCTTC. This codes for CASSIVDRPLSGGYTF.

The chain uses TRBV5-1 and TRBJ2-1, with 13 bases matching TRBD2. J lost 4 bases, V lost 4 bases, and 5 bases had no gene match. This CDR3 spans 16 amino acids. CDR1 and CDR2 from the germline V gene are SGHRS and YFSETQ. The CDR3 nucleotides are TGCGCCAGCAGCCAAGGACTAGCGGGGGATTACAATGAGCAGTTCTTC. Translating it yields CASSQGLAGDYNEQFF.

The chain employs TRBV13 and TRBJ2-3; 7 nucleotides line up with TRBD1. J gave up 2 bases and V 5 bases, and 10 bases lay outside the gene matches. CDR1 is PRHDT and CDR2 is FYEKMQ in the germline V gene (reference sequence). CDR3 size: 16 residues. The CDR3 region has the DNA TGTGCCAGCAGCGAGGGGACAGACGCCTCCACAGATACGCAGTATTTT. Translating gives CASSEGTDASTDTQYF.

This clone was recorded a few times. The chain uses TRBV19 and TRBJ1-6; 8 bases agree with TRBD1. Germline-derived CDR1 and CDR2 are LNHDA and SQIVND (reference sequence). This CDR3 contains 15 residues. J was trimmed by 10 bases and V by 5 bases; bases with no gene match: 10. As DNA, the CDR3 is TGTGCCAGTAGTCTCCGCCAGGGGGCCCAATCACCCCTCCACTTT. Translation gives CASSLRQGAQSPLHF.

CDR3: CASKIGTAQETQYF. The CDR3 DNA is TGCGCCAGCAAGATAGGGACAGCCCAAGAGACCCAGTACTTC. The V and J genes are TRBV5-1 and TRBJ2-5, with 7 bases matching TRBD1. V lost 6 bases to trimming and J lost 1 base; unmatched junction nucleotides: 6. This CDR3 comprises 14 residues. From germline, CDR1 is SGHRS and CDR2 YFSETQ. The full variable domain, with the rest looked up from reference TRBV5-1 and TRBJ2-5, is KAGVTQTPRYLIKTRGQQVTLSCSPISGHRSVSWYQQTPGQGLQFLFEYFSETQRNKGNFPGRFSGRQFSNSRSEMNVSTLELGDSALYLCASKIGTAQETQYFGPGTRLLVL.

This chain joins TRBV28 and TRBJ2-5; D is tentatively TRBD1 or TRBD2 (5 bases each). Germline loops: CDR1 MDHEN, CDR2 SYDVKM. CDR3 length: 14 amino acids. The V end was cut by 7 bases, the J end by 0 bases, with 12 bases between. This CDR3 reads CASNSGAYQETQYF. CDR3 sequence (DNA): TGTGCCAGCAACTCCGGGGCTTACCAAGAGACCCAGTACTTC.

The CDR3 region has the DNA TGTGCCAGCAGCCAAGCCGGGATTGAGCAGTACTTC. Amino acids: CASSQAGIEQYF. The chain recombines TRBV14 with TRBJ2-7; a possible D gene is TRBD2 (5 bases). This CDR3 region has 12 residues. V lost 1 base and J lost 7, with 8 bases in between. The germline gives CDR1 SGHDN, CDR2 FVKESK.

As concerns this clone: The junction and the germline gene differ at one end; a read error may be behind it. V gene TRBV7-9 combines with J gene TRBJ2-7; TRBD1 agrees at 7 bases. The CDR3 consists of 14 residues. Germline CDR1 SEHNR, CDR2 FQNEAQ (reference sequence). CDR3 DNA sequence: TGTGCCAGCAGCCTAGCAGGGGGCTCCTACGAGCAGTACTTC. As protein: CASSLAGGSYEQYF.

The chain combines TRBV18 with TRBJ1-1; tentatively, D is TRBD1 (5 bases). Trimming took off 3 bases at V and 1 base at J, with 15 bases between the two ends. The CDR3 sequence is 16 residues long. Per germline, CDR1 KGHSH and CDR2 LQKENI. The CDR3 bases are TGTGCCAGCTCACCCACTAGCAGGGTAGCGAACACTGAAGCTTTCTTT. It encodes CASSPTSRVANTEAFF.

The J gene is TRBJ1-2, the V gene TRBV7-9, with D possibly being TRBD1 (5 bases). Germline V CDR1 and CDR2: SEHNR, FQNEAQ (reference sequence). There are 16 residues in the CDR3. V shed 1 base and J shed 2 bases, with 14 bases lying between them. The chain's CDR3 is CASSLVSGHGNYGYTF. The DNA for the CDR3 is TGTGCCAGCAGCTTAGTCTCAGGGCACGGGAACTATGGCTACACCTTC.

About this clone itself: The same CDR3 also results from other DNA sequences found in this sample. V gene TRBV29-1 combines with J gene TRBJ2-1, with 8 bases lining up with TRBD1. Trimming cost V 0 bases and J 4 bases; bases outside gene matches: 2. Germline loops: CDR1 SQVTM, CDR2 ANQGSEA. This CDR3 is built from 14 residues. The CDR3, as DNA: TGCAGCGTTGAAGATAGGACAGGGTACAATGAGCAGTTCTTC. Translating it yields CSVEDRTGYNEQFF.

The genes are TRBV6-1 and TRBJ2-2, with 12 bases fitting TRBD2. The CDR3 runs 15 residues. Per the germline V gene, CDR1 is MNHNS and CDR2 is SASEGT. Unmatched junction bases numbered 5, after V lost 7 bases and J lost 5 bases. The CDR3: CASTSGGAGTGELFF. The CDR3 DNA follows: TGTGCCAGCACTAGCGGGGGGGCGGGAACCGGGGAGCTGTTTTTT.

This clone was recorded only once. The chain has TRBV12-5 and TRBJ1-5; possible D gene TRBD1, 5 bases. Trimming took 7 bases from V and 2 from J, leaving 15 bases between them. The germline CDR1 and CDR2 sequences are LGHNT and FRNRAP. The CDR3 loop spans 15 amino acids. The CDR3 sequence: CASVFDLGGNQPQHF. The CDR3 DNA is TGTGCTAGTGTTTTCGACCTGGGGGGCAATCAGCCCCAGCATTTT.

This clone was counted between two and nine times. The CDR3 DNA reads as TGTGCCTGGAGTGTAATTGGAGAGACCCAGTACTTC. As protein: CAWSVIGETQYF. The chain recombines TRBV30 with TRBJ2-5; the D is unclear. Germline V lookup: CDR1 GTSNPN, CDR2 SVGIG (reference sequence). The CDR3 is 12 residues long. Between the trimmed V and J ends, which lost 0 bases and 4 bases, there was a span of 6 bases.

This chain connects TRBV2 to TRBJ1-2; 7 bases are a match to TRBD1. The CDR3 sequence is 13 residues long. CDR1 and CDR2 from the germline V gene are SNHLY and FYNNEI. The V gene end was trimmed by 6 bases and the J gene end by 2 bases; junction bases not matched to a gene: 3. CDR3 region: CASSPQGNYGYTF. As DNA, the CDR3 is TGTGCCAGCAGCCCACAGGGGAACTATGGCTACACCTTC.

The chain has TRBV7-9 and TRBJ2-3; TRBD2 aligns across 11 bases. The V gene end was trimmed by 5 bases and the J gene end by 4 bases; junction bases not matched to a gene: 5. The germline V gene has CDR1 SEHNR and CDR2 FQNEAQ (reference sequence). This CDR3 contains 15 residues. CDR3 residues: CASSKLAGDADTQYF. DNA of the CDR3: TGTGCCAGCAGCAAACTAGCGGGGGATGCAGATACGCAGTATTTT.

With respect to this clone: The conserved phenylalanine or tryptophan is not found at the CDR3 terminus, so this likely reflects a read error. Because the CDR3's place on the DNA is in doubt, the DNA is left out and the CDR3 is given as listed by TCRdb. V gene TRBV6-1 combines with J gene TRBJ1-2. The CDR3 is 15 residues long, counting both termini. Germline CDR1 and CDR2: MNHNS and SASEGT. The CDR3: CASSEGHRDAYWFGR.

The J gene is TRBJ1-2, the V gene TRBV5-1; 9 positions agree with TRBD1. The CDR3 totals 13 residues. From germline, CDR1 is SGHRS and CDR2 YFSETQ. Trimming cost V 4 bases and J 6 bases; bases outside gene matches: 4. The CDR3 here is CASSRTGENGYTF. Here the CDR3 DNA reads TGCGCCAGCAGCAGGACAGGGGAAAATGGCTACACCTTC.